Below are 18 T cell receptor beta chains sequenced from a single sample in a study of T cell responses to AZD1222 COVID-19 vaccine. Repertoires were generated with immunoSEQ multiplex PCR, while TCRdb's copy carries only in-frame clones and drops some. The data contain about 110,000 clones, just under 95% of them singletons. The sequences come from peripheral blood, collected on day 0 of AZD1222 vaccination. These receptors originate from an adult in good health.

The rearrangement joins TRBV6-2 or TRBV6-3 to TRBJ1-4; D not certain. From germline, CDR1 is MNHEY and CDR2 SVGEGT. V was clipped by 5 bases and J by 0 bases, with 16 bases between them. There are 17 residues in the CDR3. Here the CDR3 reads CASSTRARATTNEKLFF. CDR3 nucleotide sequence: TGTGCCAGCAGTACCCGCGCGAGGGCCACAACTAATGAAAAACTGTTTTTT.

The chain joins TRBV27 to TRBJ1-5, with D maybe TRBD1 (6 bases). V was cut by 5 bases and J by 5 bases, with 22 bases left in between. The germline V gene has CDR1 MNHEY and CDR2 SMNVEV (reference sequence). The CDR3 has 17 amino acids. CDR3 sequence reads: CASSIRGGGRGHQPQHF. In DNA, the CDR3 is TGTGCCAGCAGTATACGTGGGGGGGGGCGAGGGCATCAGCCCCAGCATTTT.

The chain links TRBV6-5 to TRBJ1-1; TRBD1 agrees at 7 bases. J lost 8 bases, V lost 6 bases, and 3 bases had no gene match. The CDR3 consists of 11 residues. Germline V gene lookup returns CDR1 MNHEY and CDR2 SVGAGI. The CDR3 loop is CASRRDSEAFF. The CDR3 DNA reads as TGTGCCAGCAGACGGGACAGCGAAGCTTTCTTT.

CDR3 in amino acids: CASSPQGATAREKSFF. The CDR3 coding sequence is TGCGCCAGCAGCCCCCAGGGTGCTACGGCCCGAGAAAAGTCTTTCTTT. The rearrangement joins TRBV5-1 to TRBJ1-1; D possibly corresponds to TRBD1 (5 bases). V was cut by 4 bases and J by 12 bases, with 28 bases left in between. The CDR3 is made up of 16 amino acids. The germline V gene has CDR1 SGHRS and CDR2 YFSETQ.

The chain has TRBV30 and TRBJ1-1; tentatively, D is TRBD1 (5 bases). The ends were cut back, 3 bases at V and 11 bases at J, with 16 bases in the middle. This CDR3 contains 12 residues. Germline-derived CDR1 and CDR2 are GTSNPN and SVGIG (reference sequence). The CDR3 loop is CAWSGTPGRAFF. The CDR3 nucleotides read TGTGCCTGGAGCGGGACGCCGGGGAGGGCTTTCTTT.

This clone was seen only once. The chain recombines TRBV18 with TRBJ1-1; 9 bases match TRBD1. The ends lost 2 bases at V and 7 bases at J; junction bases unmatched: 2. The length of the CDR3 is 13 residues. Germline CDR1 KGHSH, CDR2 LQKENI. In DNA, the CDR3 is TGTGCCAGCTCACCAGGGGGACAGGGTGAAGCTTTCTTT. Translation gives CASSPGGQGEAFF.

The chain has TRBV16 and TRBJ1-5; D might be TRBD1 (5 bases). V lost 1 base to trimming and J lost 5 bases, with 15 bases between them. The CDR3 loop spans 16 amino acids. Germline CDR1 reads KGHSY; CDR2 reads FQNENV. CDR3 sequence (DNA): TGTGCCAGCAGCCAATTACCAGGGTTACAGGATCAGCCCCAGCATTTT. This sequence encodes CASSQLPGLQDQPQHF.

The J gene is TRBJ2-7, the V gene TRBV3-1 (or the pseudogene TRBV3-2), with TRBD1 matching 12 bases. Unmatched junction bases numbered 3, after V lost 4 bases and J lost 2 bases. The CDR3 contains 15 residues. Germline CDR1 is LGHDT and CDR2 is YNNKEL (reference sequence). CDR3 protein: CASSLGTGGTYEQYF. As DNA, the CDR3 is TGTGCCAGCAGCCTTGGGACAGGGGGCACCTACGAGCAGTACTTC.

This chain joins TRBV30 and TRBJ1-1; D gene ambiguous. CDR1 and CDR2 (germline): GTSNPN, SVGIG (reference sequence). The CDR3 totals 13 residues. The V and J ends lost 5 bases and 2 bases respectively, with 12 bases between them. The CDR3 sequence is CAWAVLSNTEAFF. The CDR3 DNA reads TGTGCCTGGGCCGTACTTTCTAACACTGAAGCTTTCTTT.

The genes are TRBV28 and TRBJ1-1; 7 bases line up with TRBD1. Trimming cost V 8 bases and J 0 bases; bases outside gene matches: 3. Germline V CDR1 and CDR2: MDHEN, SYDVKM. The CDR3 extends over 13 amino acids. CDR3 amino acids: CASRDSLNTEAFF. The CDR3 nucleotides read TGTGCCAGCCGGGACAGTTTGAACACTGAAGCTTTCTTT.

This clone occurred once. The chain combines TRBV5-4 with TRBJ1-2; D is unresolved. Germline loops: CDR1 SGHNT, CDR2 YYREEE (reference sequence). The CDR3 extends over 14 amino acids. V shed 0 bases and J shed 0 bases, with 6 bases lying between them. As DNA, the CDR3 is TGTGCCAGCAGCTTGGACAGAGCTAACTATGGCTACACCTTC. Translated: CASSLDRANYGYTF.

This clone showed up just once. The chain couples TRBV6-5 to TRBJ1-6; tentatively, D is TRBD1 (5 bases). CDR1 is MNHEY and CDR2 is SVGAGI in the germline V gene. CDR3 size: 15 residues. The V gene lost 4 bases and the J gene lost 7 bases, with 14 bases spanning the gap. For the CDR3, the DNA is TGTGCCAGCAGTTCCCCGTGGGGGGTAAATTCACCCCTCCACTTT. It codes for CASSSPWGVNSPLHF.

This clone was recorded a few times. This sequence joins TRBV12-3 or TRBV12-4 and TRBJ1-1; D is ambiguous. The CDR3 is 12 residues long. V was trimmed by 3 bases and J by 1 base, leaving 3 bases between them. The CDR3 region is CASSFSNTEAFF. CDR3 sequence (DNA): TGTGCCAGCAGTTTTTCGAACACTGAAGCTTTCTTT.

This rearrangement joins TRBV7-8 to TRBJ1-4; no clear D gene. Trimming removed 4 bases at V and 7 bases at J, with 22 bases between. Germline V gene sequence: CDR1 SGHVS, CDR2 FQNEAQ. This CDR3 spans 17 amino acids. The DNA for the CDR3 is TGTGCCAGCAGCTCTAAAGAGTGGCGATCCTCAGGTGAAAAACTGTTTTTT. It yields the protein CASSSKEWRSSGEKLFF.

The chain couples TRBV9 to TRBJ1-1; D ambiguous. Trimming removed 4 bases from V and 3 bases from J, with 16 bases in between. This CDR3 has 15 amino acids. The germline CDR1 and CDR2 sequences are SGDLS and YYNGEE. CDR3 bases: TGTGCCAGCAGCCCGAGGACGGGGAGCGACACTGAAGCTTTCTTT. Its protein product is CASSPRTGSDTEAFF. Full variable domain (outside the CDR3, taken from reference TRBV9 and TRBJ1-1): DSGVTQTPKHLITATGQRVTLRCSPRSGDLSVYWYQQSLDQGLQFLIQYYNGEERAKGNILERFSAQQFPDLHSELNLSSLELGDSALYFCASSPRTGSDTEAFFGQGTRLTVV.

The chain carries TRBV7-9 and TRBJ1-2; no clear D gene. This CDR3 contains 16 residues. Germline V gene data show CDR1 as SEHNR and CDR2 as FQNEAQ (reference sequence). The V gene lost 2 bases and the J gene lost 0 bases, with 13 bases spanning the gap. In DNA form, the CDR3 reads TGTGCCAGCAGCTTAATGTCCGGGGATGCTAACTATGGCTACACCTTC. This codes for CASSLMSGDANYGYTF.

V usage is TRBV7-2 and J usage is TRBJ1-2; 7 positions agree with TRBD1. V lost 3 bases, J lost 2 bases, and 6 bases stayed unmatched. The CDR3 is made up of 15 amino acids. CDR1 and CDR2 from the germline V gene are SGHTA and FQGNSA. This CDR3 reads CASSFQGQLNYGYTF. CDR3 nucleotides: TGTGCCAGCAGCTTTCAGGGACAGTTAAACTATGGCTACACCTTC. The whole variable domain, filled in from reference TRBV7-2 and TRBJ1-2, reads GAGVSQSPSNKVTEKGKDVELRCDPISGHTALYWYRQSLGQGLEFLIYFQGNSAPDKSGLPSDRFSAERTGGSVSTLTIQRTQQEDSAVYLCASSFQGQLNYGYTFGSGTRLTVV.

The chain links TRBV6-4 to TRBJ1-6; 7 bases are a match to TRBD1. CDR1 and CDR2 (germline): MRHNA, SNTAGT. J gave up 7 bases and V 2 bases, and 2 bases lay outside the gene matches. CDR3 size: 14 residues. CDR3 loop: CASSDDRENSPLHF. For the CDR3, the DNA is TGTGCCAGCAGTGACGACAGGGAAAATTCACCCCTCCACTTT.